Presented here are 15 T cell receptor beta chains from one specimen sequenced in a study of response to subunit inactivated influenza vaccine (dated by TCRdb to about 2018). The receptor library was made with RT-PCR. Sequencing instrument: Illumina HiSeq 2500. TCRdb redid the processing of the public reads, applying fastp at Q25 and MiXCR, and retained in-frame beta chains. Every entry covers one CDR3 protein and lists the most common genes and DNA from its rows. This sample lists 860,000 or so distinct CDR3 sequences; less than 25% were detected once. The top ten clones comprise roughly 10% of the sample. Sample: PBMCs from blood, taken 5 days after vaccination. The origin of the receptors is a man aged 45-65 years who received an inactivated influenza vaccine. Donor details come from another sample of the same person, matched by shared clones.

This clonotype has a count of ten or more. CDR3 amino acids: CSVRQGSNTEAFF. The DNA for the CDR3 is TGCAGCGTTCGACAGGGATCCAACACTGAAGCTTTCTTT. The gene calls are TRBV29-1 and TRBJ1-1; 7 bases fit TRBD1. Looked up from germline, CDR1 is SQVTM and CDR2 is ANQGSEA. The V segment lost 5 bases and the J segment 2 bases; nucleotides outside the gene matches: 5. There are 13 residues in the CDR3.

The chain joins TRBV3-1 to TRBJ2-6; D gene unclear. With 8 bases removed from V and 1 base from J, the gap between germline ends came to 15 bases. CDR3 length equals 16 residues. Germline CDR1 reads LGHDT; CDR2 reads YNNKEL (reference sequence). This CDR3 reads CASCSGVPSGANVLTF. The CDR3 DNA sequence: TGTGCCAGCTGTTCTGGGGTTCCGTCTGGGGCCAACGTCCTGACTTTC.

The table lists this clonotype with many counts. The chain is built from TRBV6-1 and TRBJ1-2; D is undetermined. The V gene's germline CDR1 is MNHNS and CDR2 SASEGT. CDR3 length equals 12 residues. Between the trimmed V and J ends, which lost 1 base and 1 base, there was a span of 1 base. The DNA for the CDR3 is TGTGCCAGCAGTGAAGTTAACTATGGCTACACCTTC. This encodes CASSEVNYGYTF.

V is TRBV10-3 and J is TRBJ2-5; TRBD1 is a possible D gene (6 bases). V gave up 7 bases and J gave up 3 bases, with 18 bases separating them. This CDR3 is built from 15 residues. Germline V gene sequence: CDR1 ENHRY, CDR2 SYGVKD. The CDR3 here is CAITPDREREETQYF. The CDR3 DNA is TGTGCCATCACACCGGACAGAGAAAGAGAAGAGACCCAGTACTTC.

In this sample, this clonotype turned up a few times. The CDR3 DNA follows: TGCGCCAGCAGCCCGGCCAGAGGTTATGAAAAACTGTTTTTT. Its translation: CASSPARGYEKLFF. V gene TRBV4-3 combines with J gene TRBJ1-4, with D unresolved. The CDR3 is 14 amino acids. Germline loops: CDR1 LGHNA, CDR2 YSLEER. Trimming removed 4 bases from V and 6 bases from J, with 12 bases in between.

The chain combines TRBV2 with TRBJ2-7, with D unresolved. Germline V gene data show CDR1 as SNHLY and CDR2 as FYNNEI. V lost 1 base to trimming and J lost 6 bases, with 7 bases between them. This CDR3 is built from 12 residues. The CDR3 DNA is TGTGCCAGCAGTGAAGGCCCCGGCGAGCAGTACTTC. It codes for CASSEGPGEQYF.

The J gene is TRBJ2-1, the V gene TRBV12-3 or TRBV12-4; 11 bases match TRBD2. This CDR3 is built from 15 residues. The J segment lost 8 bases and the V segment lost 3 bases, leaving 6 bases of the junction unmatched. CDR3 sequence: CASSFSGGAGDEQFF. The CDR3 bases are TGTGCCAGCAGTTTTAGCGGGGGGGCCGGGGATGAGCAGTTCTTC.

This clonotype was observed a handful of times. The chain combines TRBV5-1 with TRBJ2-3, with D possibly TRBD2 on 5 matching bases. Trimming removed 2 bases at V and 0 bases at J, with 13 bases between. CDR3 length: 16 residues. Germline V CDR1 and CDR2: SGHRS, YFSETQ. The CDR3, as DNA: TGCGCCAGCAGCTTTGGGCGGGCATCTAGCACAGATACGCAGTATTTT. It is translated as CASSFGRASSTDTQYF.

This clonotype was recorded a few times. The rearrangement joins TRBV7-9 to TRBJ1-2; TRBD1 agrees at 9 bases. The length of the CDR3 is 15 residues. V shed 5 bases, J shed 8 bases, and the junction held 12 bases outside the gene matches. The germline V gene has CDR1 SEHNR and CDR2 FQNEAQ (reference sequence). CDR3 loop: CASSTQTGGVRGYTF. DNA of the CDR3: TGTGCCAGCAGCACCCAGACAGGGGGTGTACGGGGCTACACCTTC. The entire variable domain, with the rest obtained from reference TRBV7-9 and TRBJ1-2, is as follows: DTGVSQNPRHKITKRGQNVTFRCDPISEHNRLYWYRQTLGQGPEFLTYFQNEAQLEKSRLLSDRFSAERPKGSFSTLEIQRTEQGDSAMYLCASSTQTGGVRGYTFGSGTRLTVV.

This sequence joins TRBV20-1 and TRBJ2-1; the match to TRBD2 covers 8 bases. The germline V gene has CDR1 DFQATT and CDR2 SNEGSKA (reference sequence). The CDR3 covers 14 residues. With 3 bases clipped from V and 6 bases from J, the junction kept 7 bases outside the gene matches. The CDR3 DNA sequence: TGCAGTGCTAGTCAACGGGGGGGACCCAATGAGCAGTTCTTC. Translation gives CSASQRGGPNEQFF.

This chain connects TRBV20-1 to TRBJ2-1; 9 bases agree with TRBD1. Germline loops: CDR1 DFQATT, CDR2 SNEGSKA (reference sequence). The CDR3 sequence is 14 residues long. J gave up 2 bases and V 8 bases, and 7 bases lay outside the gene matches. CDR3 loop: CSTDRGSAYNEQFF. The CDR3 bases are TGCAGTACTGACAGGGGGTCCGCCTACAATGAGCAGTTCTTC.

This clonotype was seen a handful of times. V gene TRBV2 combines with J gene TRBJ2-1, with D possibly called TRBD1 or TRBD2 (6 bases each). The V gene's germline CDR1 is SNHLY and CDR2 FYNNEI. Trimming removed 4 bases from V and 8 bases from J, with 12 bases in between. This CDR3 is 13 amino acids long. CDR3 amino acids: CASSARRGDEQFF. The CDR3 bases are TGTGCCAGCAGTGCCAGGAGGGGGGATGAGCAGTTCTTC. The full variable domain, completed using reference TRBV2 and TRBJ2-1, is EPEVTQTPSHQVTQMGQEVILRCVPISNHLYFYWYRQILGQKVEFLVSFYNNEISEKSEIFDDQFSVERPDGSNFTLKIRSTKLEDSAMYFCASSARRGDEQFFGPGTRLTVL.

This chain connects TRBV3-1 to TRBJ2-1; 7 nucleotides align to TRBD1. V gave up 2 bases and J gave up 12 bases; unmatched junction bases: 13. This CDR3 comprises 15 residues. The V gene's germline CDR1 is LGHDT and CDR2 YNNKEL (reference sequence). CDR3 sequence (DNA): TGTGCCAGCAGCCAATGGGACAGCGCCCAAAATCGGCAGTTCTTC. Translated, it gives CASSQWDSAQNRQFF.

The rearrangement links TRBV5-1 to TRBJ2-1; D possibly corresponds to TRBD2 (6 bases). This CDR3 is built from 17 residues. The germline V gene encodes CDR1 SGHRS and CDR2 YFSETQ. Deletions cut 3 bases from V and 0 bases from J, with 16 bases between. The CDR3 loop is CASSSALAVVSYNEQFF. The CDR3 DNA reads TGCGCCAGCAGCTCTGCCTTAGCGGTTGTCTCCTACAATGAGCAGTTCTTC.

This clonotype occurred many times. The rearrangement joins TRBV20-1 to TRBJ2-3; no clear D. The CDR3 runs 14 residues. The germline V gene has CDR1 DFQATT and CDR2 SNEGSKA (reference sequence). Trimming removed 3 bases at V and 2 bases at J, with 12 bases between. CDR3 loop: CSARPAKTTDTQYF. In DNA, the CDR3 is TGCAGTGCTAGGCCAGCGAAAACCACAGATACGCAGTATTTT.